One and the same sample provided the 13 T cell receptor beta chains below, sequenced in a study of cytomegalovirus exposure and HLA in healthy donors. The PCR used 60 Vbeta and 13 Jbeta primers. Here immunoSEQ multiplex PCR was the method, and the copy in TCRdb shows in-frame clones only, minus some. The sample carries about 200,000 clones, around 82% recorded once. The sequenced sample consisted of PBMCs. Every receptor here comes from a woman aged 25 to 39 in good health and CMV-seronegative.

The chain couples TRBV15 to TRBJ2-7, with 12 bases aligning to TRBD1. CDR1 LNHNV and CDR2 YYDKDF come from the germline V gene (reference sequence). The CDR3 consists of 14 residues. Trimming removed 5 bases from V and 4 bases from J; junction bases left unmatched: 3. The CDR3 protein is CATSGDRGQYEQYF. Here the CDR3 DNA reads TGTGCCACCAGCGGGGACAGGGGGCAGTACGAGCAGTACTTC.

This CDR3 reads CASSLDRNTEAFF. CDR3 in DNA: TGTGCCAGCAGTCTGGACAGGAACACTGAAGCTTTCTTT. The chain links TRBV14 to TRBJ1-1; perhaps TRBD1 as D (6 bases). V shed 6 bases and J shed 1 base, with 9 bases lying between them. Germline loops: CDR1 SGHDN, CDR2 FVKESK. The CDR3 has 13 residues.

This rearrangement joins TRBV6-6 to TRBJ2-3; D unclear. This CDR3 is 15 amino acids long. Germline lookup yields CDR1 MNHNY and CDR2 SVGAGI (reference sequence). The V and J ends lost 0 bases and 5 bases respectively, with 12 bases between them. The CDR3 sequence: CASSYSAPPGDTQYF. The CDR3 coding sequence is TGTGCCAGCAGTTACTCGGCTCCCCCAGGAGATACGCAGTATTTT.

J is TRBJ1-1 and V is TRBV5-1; TRBD1 matches at 7 bases. V was clipped by 3 bases and J by 5 bases; unmatched bases: 10. CDR3 length: 15 amino acids. CDR1 and CDR2 (germline): SGHRS, YFSETQ. DNA of the CDR3: TGCGCCAGCAGCTCACACAGGGGTACGGGGACTGAAGCTTTCTTT. This sequence encodes CASSSHRGTGTEAFF.

This clone appeared a single time. The chain has TRBV6-6 and TRBJ1-6; TRBD1 agrees at 8 bases. Germline trimming cut 5 bases from V and 7 bases from J; bases unmatched to any gene: 7. Germline V gene data show CDR1 as MNHNY and CDR2 as SVGAGI (reference sequence). The CDR3 has 15 amino acids. The CDR3: CASSHQGARNSPLHF. The CDR3 region has the DNA TGTGCCAGCAGTCACCAGGGGGCGCGGAATTCACCCCTCCACTTT.

This chain joins TRBV11-1 and TRBJ2-5, with 12 bases fitting TRBD2. Germline-derived CDR1 and CDR2 are SGHAT and FQDESV (reference sequence). With 5 bases clipped from V and 4 bases from J, the junction kept 8 bases outside the gene matches. The CDR3 has 16 residues. This CDR3 is CASSPTSGGLGETQYF. The CDR3 DNA is TGTGCCAGCAGCCCTACTAGCGGGGGGTTAGGAGAGACCCAGTACTTC.

The chain joins TRBV9 to TRBJ2-3; no clear D gene. The CDR3 sequence is 13 residues long. The germline V and J ends were trimmed by 0 bases and 3 bases, with 5 bases remaining between them. Germline V gene data show CDR1 as SGDLS and CDR2 as YYNGEE. In DNA form, the CDR3 reads TGTGCCAGCAGCGTAGATCTGACAGATACGCAGTATTTT. As protein: CASSVDLTDTQYF.

This chain connects TRBV14 to TRBJ2-3; D may be TRBD2 (7 bases). CDR3 length: 17 amino acids. V gave up 1 base and J gave up 6 bases, with 20 bases separating them. The germline V gene encodes CDR1 SGHDN and CDR2 FVKESK. The DNA for the CDR3 is TGTGCCAGCAGCCAAGTCGATCGGGGGGCTTCTTTGGATACGCAGTATTTT. It codes for CASSQVDRGASLDTQYF.

The chain couples TRBV7-8 to TRBJ1-5; TRBD1 aligns across 8 bases. This CDR3 is built from 15 residues. Germline loops: CDR1 SGHVS, CDR2 FQNEAQ. The V segment lost 5 bases and the J segment 5 bases; nucleotides outside the gene matches: 8. CDR3 nucleotide sequence: TGTGCCAGCAGCCTCCGACAGGGGCCTTATCAGCCCCAGCATTTT. Translation gives CASSLRQGPYQPQHF.

Only a few counts were recorded for this clone. The chain is built from TRBV6-4 and TRBJ2-3, with TRBD2 as a possible D gene (6 bases). Germline CDR1 MRHNA, CDR2 SNTAGT. This CDR3 has 15 amino acids. V was shortened by 0 bases and J by 0 bases, with 7 bases between the two germline ends. CDR3 protein: CASSDSAGSTDTQYF. The CDR3 DNA is TGTGCCAGCAGTGACTCGGCGGGGAGCACAGATACGCAGTATTTT.

This chain links TRBV21-1 with TRBJ2-4; the D call in the table, TRBD1, was not verified against the DNA. TRBV21-1 constitutes a pseudogene. The CDR3 is 14 amino acids. The CDR3 DNA reads as TGTGCCAAACGGGACAAAGGGGGCAAAAACATTCAGTACTTC. Translated, it gives CAKRDKGGKNIQYF.

V is TRBV19 and J is TRBJ2-6, with D perhaps matching TRBD2 (6 bases). The CDR3 covers 18 residues. Trimming stripped 5 bases from V and 0 bases from J, with 17 bases between. The germline CDR1 and CDR2 sequences are LNHDA and SQIVND (reference sequence). CDR3 in DNA: TGTGCCAGTAGTCTTCGGCGGGGTGACTACTCTGGGGCCAACGTCCTGACTTTC. Its translation is CASSLRRGDYSGANVLTF.

J is TRBJ2-7 and V is TRBV13, with D possibly TRBD1 on 5 matching bases. CDR1 is PRHDT and CDR2 is FYEKMQ in the germline V gene (reference sequence). V was cut by 1 base and J by 0 bases, with 10 bases left in between. This CDR3 spans 15 amino acids. CDR3 DNA: TGTGCCAGCAGCTTAGCGACAGCCCCCTCCTACGAGCAGTACTTC. Translated: CASSLATAPSYEQYF.